This is a list of T cell receptor beta chains from one sample in a study of PD-1 blockade in classical Hodgkin lymphoma. TCRdb's table, derived via immunoSEQ multiplex PCR, lists solely in-frame clones and lacks some. The table lists roughly 21,000 clones, 75% to 90% of them singletons. This material consisted of peripheral blood mononuclear cells (PBMCs), taken before the fourth cycle of nivolumab. Source of these receptors: a human donor with classical Hodgkin lymphoma. Each CDR3 is given with its conserved first and last residue. Each record gives: clone size, J gene, D gene, V gene, CDR3 protein, CDR3 DNA. A D gene is named only where the DNA matches it firmly. Where a row states a size, it is once, few, many or the class of an expanded clone; other rows omit it.

-	TRBJ2-4	TRBD2	TRBV11-2	CASSFSLAGGPGNIQYF	TGTGCCAGCAGCTTTTCCCTAGCGGGGGGGCCGGGAAACATTCAGTACTTC
-	TRBJ2-1	-	TRBV27	CASSTRGLSSYNEQFF	TGTGCCAGCAGTACCCGGGGACTCAGCTCCTACAATGAGCAGTTCTTC
-	TRBJ1-2	-	TRBV19	CASMSNYGYTF	TGTGCCAGTATGAGTAACTATGGCTACACCTTC
few	TRBJ1-6	-	TRBV14	CASSQDRPGSSHRSPLHF	TGTGCCAGCAGCCAAGATCGTCCAGGTTCGAGTCACCGTTCACCCCTCCACTTT
-	TRBJ1-4	-	TRBV5-1	CASSSQRFNEKLFF	TGCGCCAGCAGCTCACAGAGATTTAATGAAAAACTGTTTTTT
-	TRBJ2-1	TRBD2	TRBV30	CAWSPSPGLGISSYNEQFF	TGTGCCTGGAGCCCTTCCCCGGGACTAGGGATTAGCTCCTACAATGAGCAGTTCTTC
-	TRBJ2-7	TRBD1	TRBV27	CASIGTDIYEQYF	TGTGCCAGCATCGGGACAGATATCTACGAGCAGTACTTC
-	TRBJ2-5	-	TRBV15	CATSPPDQQETQYF	TGTGCCACCAGCCCCCCAGACCAGCAAGAGACCCAGTACTTC
-	TRBJ2-7	TRBD1	TRBV7-2	CASSYSGTGEAYEQYF	TGCGCCAGCAGCTACTCCGGGACAGGGGAGGCCTACGAGCAGTACTTC
-	TRBJ2-5	-	TRBV5-6	CASSLVRDLQETQYF	TGTGCCAGCAGCTTGGTCCGAGACCTCCAAGAGACCCAGTACTTC
once	TRBJ2-6	TRBD1	TRBV5-6	CASSLVGTGFRANVLTF	TGTGCCAGCAGCTTGGTCGGGACAGGGTTTAGGGCCAACGTCCTGACTTTC
few	TRBJ2-1	TRBD1	TRBV18	CASSPEQGRRRNEQFF	TGTGCCAGCTCACCAGAACAGGGGAGAAGGAGGAATGAGCAGTTCTTC
-	TRBJ1-5	-	TRBV6-5	CASSYGGFEPQHF	TGTGCCAGCAGTTATGGGGGGTTTGAGCCCCAGCATTTT
-	TRBJ2-7	-	TRBV6-6	CASSPGHPLYEQYF	TGTGCCAGCAGTCCGGGACACCCCCTTTACGAGCAGTACTTC
-	TRBJ1-2	-	TRBV6-7	CASSQIWTDGYTF	TGTGCCAGCAGCCAAATATGGACGGATGGCTACACCTTC
-	TRBJ1-2	TRBD1	TRBV27	CASSSQGAGGYTF	TGTGCCAGCAGTTCACAGGGGGCTGGGGGCTACACCTTC
-	TRBJ1-2	-	TRBV6-6	CASRPQGRALYGYTF	TGTGCCAGCAGGCCACAGGGAAGGGCACTCTATGGCTACACCTTC
-	TRBJ2-7	TRBD2	TRBV5-4	CASTPTSGSYEQYF	TGTGCCAGCACCCCGACTAGCGGGTCCTACGAGCAGTACTTC
-	TRBJ2-5	-	TRBV11-2	CASSLGSSRETQYF	TGTGCCAGCAGCTTAGGCTCGAGTCGAGAGACCCAGTACTTC
-	TRBJ2-6	TRBD2	TRBV18	CASSPGAGTPGANVLTF	TGTGCCAGCTCACCGGGAGCGGGAACGCCTGGGGCCAACGTCCTGACTTTC
-	TRBJ2-3	TRBD2	TRBV18	CASSPLAGASTDTQYF	TGTGCCAGCTCACCTTTAGCGGGAGCTAGCACAGATACGCAGTATTTT
once	TRBJ2-3	TRBD2	TRBV6-4	CASSDREASTDTQYF	TGTGCCAGCAGTGACCGGGAGGCTAGCACAGATACGCAGTATTTT
-	TRBJ2-3	-	TRBV5-1	CASSGEGTDTQYF	TGCGCCAGCAGCGGGGAGGGCACAGATACGCAGTATTTT
-	TRBJ2-2	-	TRBV5-1	CASGSPSGTNTGELFF	TGCGCCAGCGGAAGTCCAAGTGGGACGAACACCGGGGAGCTGTTTTTT
-	TRBJ2-1	-	TRBV11-1	CASSPPNANNEQFF	TGTGCCAGCAGCCCCCCCAATGCGAACAATGAGCAGTTCTTC
-	TRBJ1-5	-	TRBV9	CASSSGNSNQPQHF	TGTGCCAGTTCCTCAGGGAATAGCAATCAGCCCCAGCATTTT
-	TRBJ1-2	-	TRBV18	CASSRGDTPPDYTF	TGTGCCAGCTCACGCGGAGACACCCCCCCGGACTACACCTTC
-	TRBJ2-7	TRBD1	TRBV11-2	CASSSIRDRGQYEQYF	TGTGCCAGCAGCTCTATCCGGGACAGGGGGCAGTACGAGCAGTACTTC
-	TRBJ2-1	TRBD1	TRBV19	CASSIYGQDNEQFF	TGTGCCAGTAGTATCTATGGACAGGACAATGAGCAGTTCTTC
-	TRBJ2-5	TRBD2	TRBV9	CASSVASGQETQYF	TGTGCCAGCAGCGTAGCTAGCGGACAAGAGACCCAGTACTTC
-	TRBJ2-7	-	TRBV7-6	CASSSPINEQYF	TGTGCCAGCAGCTCTCCTATTAACGAGCAGTACTTC
-	TRBJ2-3	-	TRBV9	CASSVDPSTGEQYF	TGTGCCAGCAGCGTAGATCCCAGCACGGGGGAACAGTATTTT
-	TRBJ1-2	-	TRBV2	CASSPFQGNNYGYTF	TGTGCCAGCAGCCCGTTCCAGGGTAATAACTATGGCTACACCTTC
-	TRBJ1-2	TRBD1	TRBV14	CASSQDRGDGYTF	TGTGCCAGCAGTCAGGACAGGGGAGATGGCTACACCTTC
-	TRBJ2-1	TRBD1	TRBV5-1	CASSGQVSYNEQFF	TGCGCCAGCAGTGGACAGGTTTCCTACAATGAGCAGTTCTTC
-	TRBJ2-1	TRBD1	TRBV19	CASSPRDSFRNEQFF	TGTGCCAGTAGTCCCCGGGACAGCTTTAGAAATGAGCAGTTCTTC
-	TRBJ2-1	TRBD2	TRBV4-3	CASSQEGLEYNEQFF	TGCGCCAGCAGCCAAGAGGGACTAGAATACAATGAGCAGTTCTTC
-	TRBJ2-7	-	TRBV5-6	CASSLGPGSFEQYF	TGTGCCAGCAGCTTGGGACCTGGTAGTTTCGAGCAGTACTTC
-	TRBJ2-6	-	TRBV30	CAWDMGGANVLTF	TGTGCCTGGGATATGGGAGGGGCCAACGTCCTGACTTTC
-	TRBJ2-7	-	TRBV5-1	CASSLSAGPYEQYF	TGCGCCAGCAGCTTATCGGCCGGACCCTACGAGCAGTACTTC
medium-sized	TRBJ1-1	TRBD1	TRBV5-1	CASSDTGGTTEAFF	TGCGCCAGCAGCGACACAGGGGGAACGACTGAAGCTTTCTTT
-	TRBJ2-7	TRBD1	TRBV2	CASSEPTGGQSYEQYF	TGTGCCAGCAGTGAGCCGACAGGGGGCCAGTCCTACGAGCAGTACTTC
-	TRBJ2-3	-	TRBV19	CASRVWADASTDTQYF	TGTGCCAGTAGGGTGTGGGCAGACGCTAGCACAGATACGCAGTATTTT
-	TRBJ1-6	TRBD1	TRBV5-4	CASSLGDRGLSPLHF	TGTGCCAGCAGCTTGGGGGACAGGGGGCTCTCACCCCTCCACTTT
-	TRBJ1-1	-	TRBV7-8	CASSWKNGAGMNTEAFF	TGTGCCAGCAGCTGGAAAAACGGGGCCGGGATGAACACTGAAGCTTTCTTT
-	TRBJ1-2	-	TRBV7-8	CASTLAGSYGYTF	TGTGCCAGCACCCTGGCGGGCTCCTATGGCTACACCTTC
-	TRBJ2-7	-	TRBV11-2	CASSVTSDYEQYF	TGTGCCAGCAGCGTTACATCCGACTACGAGCAGTACTTC
-	TRBJ1-1	-	TRBV5-1	CASSFYPGSTEAFF	TGCGCCAGCAGCTTTTATCCGGGGAGCACTGAAGCTTTCTTT
few	TRBJ2-7	-	TRBV7-9	CASSLVEQTSYEQYF	TGTGCCAGCAGCTTAGTCGAGCAGACCTCCTACGAGCAGTACTTC
-	TRBJ2-2	-	TRBV19	CASSIGTLNTGELFF	TGTGCCAGTAGTATCGGGACACTCAACACCGGGGAGCTGTTTTTT
-	TRBJ1-1	-	TRBV6-4	CASSSREGLEAFF	TGTGCCAGCAGTTCCCGCGAGGGACTTGAAGCTTTCTTT
-	TRBJ2-7	-	TRBV6-6	CASSHGDWGIYEQYF	TGTGCCAGCAGTCATGGGGACTGGGGGATATACGAGCAGTACTTC
-	TRBJ2-3	-	TRBV9	CASSAQAGASTDTQYF	TGTGCCAGCAGCGCGCAAGCGGGCGCCAGCACAGATACGCAGTATTTT
-	TRBJ2-7	-	TRBV11-1	CASSLEPGDYEQYF	TGTGCCAGCAGCTTAGAGCCGGGGGACTACGAGCAGTACTTC
-	TRBJ2-6	TRBD1	TRBV6-6	CASSQDRGLGANVLTF	TGTGCCAGCAGTCAGGACAGGGGGCTTGGGGCCAACGTCCTGACTTTC
-	TRBJ2-2	-	TRBV6-5	CASSYWDRGELFF	TGTGCCAGCAGTTACTGGGACCGCGGGGAGCTGTTTTTT
-	TRBJ2-1	-	TRBV7-9	CASSFVLRGQVAYNEQFF	TGTGCCAGCAGCTTTGTTCTCCGGGGCCAGGTTGCCTACAATGAGCAGTTCTTC